A single sample is the source of the 20 T cell receptor beta chains below, sequenced in a study of blood T cells in healthy people across ages. Primers used in a second PCR of about 6 to 11 cycles were a sample-barcoded 5' primer and a J-beta primer mix. TCRdb passed the 5' RACE reads through MiXCR, listing each CDR3 protein once. The sample has around 650,000 distinct CDR3 sequences, 40% to 50% seen once; the top ten hold 25% to 30%. Sequenced sample: blood. These receptors all come from a man at least 80 years old in good health.

This clonotype was observed many times. V gene TRBV10-1 combines with J gene TRBJ2-5; D is perhaps TRBD2 (5 bases). V lost 3 bases to trimming and J lost 4 bases, with 18 bases between them. CDR3 length equals 16 residues. Looked up from germline, CDR1 is WNHNN and CDR2 is SYGVQD (reference sequence). The CDR3 DNA reads as TGCGCCAGCAGTGAATCGACGGGAAGGCAAGGAGAGACCCAGTACTTC. This gives the protein CASSESTGRQGETQYF.

In its sample, this clonotype was seen a few times. J is TRBJ2-3 and V is TRBV7-2, with 7 bases aligning to TRBD2. Germline loops: CDR1 SGHTA, CDR2 FQGNSA. The CDR3 has 14 amino acids. V lost 1 base, J lost 5 bases, and 3 bases stayed unmatched. CDR3 region: CASSLGGSGDTQYF. In nucleotides, the CDR3 is TGTGCCAGCAGCTTAGGCGGGAGTGGAGATACGCAGTATTTT.

The chain combines TRBV20-1 with TRBJ1-2; 7 nucleotides match TRBD1. The CDR3 contains 12 residues. V lost 7 bases and J lost 6; bases outside the gene matches: 8. The germline V gene has CDR1 DFQATT and CDR2 SNEGSKA (reference sequence). CDR3 nucleotides: TGCAGTGGGGTCAGGGGGGGTCATGGCTACACCTTC. This translates into CSGVRGGHGYTF.

V usage is TRBV20-1 and J usage is TRBJ2-3, with D possibly matching TRBD1 (5 bases). CDR1 is DFQATT, CDR2 SNEGSKA, per germline (reference sequence). Trimming stripped 0 bases from V and 2 bases from J, with 12 bases between. The CDR3 sequence is 15 residues long. The CDR3 DNA is TGCAGTGCTAGAGATCCCAGGGTCACCACAGATACGCAGTATTTT. This translates into CSARDPRVTTDTQYF.

The sample holds many counts of this clonotype. The chain uses TRBV29-1 and TRBJ2-3, with a tentative D call TRBD2 (6 bases). Per the germline V gene, CDR1 is SQVTM and CDR2 is ANQGSEA. There are 15 residues in the CDR3. Trimming left V 1 base short and J 3 bases short, with 14 bases between. CDR3 coding DNA: TGCAGCGTTGAAGCCCCCCCCCTAGCGACAGATACGCAGTATTTT. Protein product: CSVEAPPLATDTQYF.

The chain carries TRBV6-6 and TRBJ2-1; D is perhaps TRBD2 (6 bases). Germline assignment: CDR1 MNHNY and CDR2 SVGAGI (reference sequence). V lost 6 bases and J lost 3, with 9 bases in between. The CDR3 is made up of 13 amino acids. The CDR3 DNA sequence: TGTGCCAGCAGCAAGGACTACTACAATGAGCAGTTCTTC. It specifies CASSKDYYNEQFF.

The chain is built from TRBV7-2 and TRBJ2-5, with D unclear. The ends were cut back, 5 bases at V and 5 bases at J, with 21 bases in the middle. The length of the CDR3 is 16 residues. Germline values: CDR1 SGHTA, CDR2 FQGNSA. CDR3 region: CASSRPPSKSWETQYF. The CDR3 DNA is TGTGCCAGCAGCCGACCCCCCTCAAAGAGCTGGGAGACCCAGTACTTC.

V gene TRBV24-1 combines with J gene TRBJ2-1; D unclear. The germline V gene has CDR1 KGHDR and CDR2 SFDVKD. The V and J ends lost 0 bases and 0 bases respectively, with 8 bases between them. This CDR3 region has 16 residues. This CDR3 reads CATSDLAASSYNEQFF. CDR3 nucleotide sequence: TGTGCCACCAGTGATTTGGCAGCATCCTCCTACAATGAGCAGTTCTTC.

A few counts support this clonotype. The genes are TRBV3-1 and TRBJ2-5; 12 bases agree with TRBD1. Germline CDR1 LGHDT, CDR2 YNNKEL (reference sequence). This CDR3 is built from 18 residues. Unmatched junction bases numbered 9, after V lost 1 base and J lost 3 bases. Here the CDR3 reads CASSQGVPGQGAEETQYF. The CDR3 coding sequence is TGTGCCAGCAGCCAAGGGGTTCCGGGACAGGGGGCCGAAGAGACCCAGTACTTC.

This clonotype turned up a few times. A much larger clone differs from this one at a single base, so this may be a read error. The gene calls are TRBV20-1 and TRBJ2-5; perhaps TRBD1 as D (6 bases). Germline CDR1 is DFQATT and CDR2 is SNEGSKA (reference sequence). Trimming removed 5 bases from V and 6 bases from J, with 16 bases in between. The CDR3 contains 13 residues. CDR3 sequence (DNA): TGCAGTGCTGATTGGGACAATGGAAAGACCCAGTACTTC. Encoded protein: CSADWDNGKTQYF.

This clonotype was counted a single time. At one of its ends the junction is not consistent with the germline gene, which may arise from a read error. This chain uses TRBV5-1 with TRBJ1-6; TRBD1 aligns across 7 bases. Per the germline V gene, CDR1 is SGHRS and CDR2 is YFSETQ. This CDR3 is 16 amino acids long. Here the CDR3 DNA reads TGCGCCAGCAGCTTGGCAGGGGACAGACAATTCTCACCCCCCCACTTT. Protein: CASSLAGDRQFSPPHF.

The V gene is TRBV20-1, the J gene TRBJ1-2; 7 bases align to TRBD1. CDR1 and CDR2 from the germline V gene are DFQATT and SNEGSKA (reference sequence). V trimming: 4 bases; J trimming: 2 bases; junction bases outside the gene matches: 7. The CDR3 loop spans 14 amino acids. The CDR3 DNA sequence: TGCAGTGCTAAACTGACAGGGAGAAACTATGGCTACACCTTC. This sequence encodes CSAKLTGRNYGYTF.

V usage is TRBV5-8 and J usage is TRBJ2-1, with TRBD2 identical over 7 bases. Germline loops: CDR1 SGHTS, CDR2 YDEGEE. Losses at the gene ends were 4 bases for V and 6 bases for J; bases not matched to a gene: 10. The CDR3 contains 15 residues. The chain's CDR3 is CASSLGRMLSNEQFF. CDR3 bases: TGTGCCAGCAGCCTCGGGAGGATGCTTAGCAATGAGCAGTTCTTC.

The chain is built from TRBV4-1 and TRBJ2-7, with TRBD2 as a possible D gene (6 bases). Trimming pared 1 base from V and 4 bases from J, leaving 17 bases between. CDR3 length: 16 residues. Germline CDR1 MGHRA, CDR2 YSYEKL. CDR3 bases: TGCGCCAGCAGCCAAGGACACACCGGGACTCCATACGAGCAGTACTTC. It codes for CASSQGHTGTPYEQYF.

The V gene is TRBV18, the J gene TRBJ2-6; TRBD1 might be the D (6 bases). From germline, CDR1 is KGHSH and CDR2 LQKENI. The V end lost 4 bases, the J end lost 2 bases, and 15 bases lay between the germline ends. CDR3 size: 17 residues. DNA of the CDR3: TGTGCCAGCTCACAACAGGGTGTCACAGCTGGGGCCAACGTCCTGACTTTC. Translation gives CASSQQGVTAGANVLTF.

This clonotype turned up a few times. The chain has TRBV30 and TRBJ1-2, with D maybe TRBD1 (6 bases). Germline V lookup: CDR1 GTSNPN, CDR2 SVGIG (reference sequence). V lost 0 bases and J lost 1, with 15 bases in between. CDR3 length: 16 amino acids. For the CDR3, the DNA is TGTGCCTGGAGTGTACAAAGGACAGCGATTAACTATGGCTACACCTTC. This translates into CAWSVQRTAINYGYTF.

V usage is TRBV29-1 and J usage is TRBJ1-1, with D possibly being TRBD1 (5 bases). The CDR3 is made up of 13 amino acids. Trimming pared 4 bases from V and 0 bases from J, leaving 9 bases between. Germline CDR1 SQVTM, CDR2 ANQGSEA. CDR3 sequence reads: CSVVGAMNTEAFF. CDR3 DNA: TGCAGCGTTGTCGGGGCAATGAACACTGAAGCTTTCTTT.

A single count supports this clonotype. Germline and junction disagree at one end, which may indicate a read error. The chain couples TRBV7-2 to TRBJ2-7; no firm D call. This CDR3 is built from 13 residues. From germline, CDR1 is SGHTA and CDR2 FQGNSA. CDR3 sequence (DNA): TGTGCCAGCAGCGTAGCCCTCCTCTACGAGCAGTACTTC. Translation: CASSVALLYEQYF. Variable domain in full (rest from reference TRBV7-2 and TRBJ2-7): GAGVSQSPSNKVTEKGKDVELRCDPISGHTALYWYRQSLGQGLEFLIYFQGNSAPDKSGLPSDRFSAERTGGSVSTLTIQRTQQEDSAVYLCASSVALLYEQYFGPGTRLTVT.

This clonotype turned up a few times. The chain links TRBV2 to TRBJ2-7; 7 nucleotides line up with TRBD1. The ends lost 6 bases at V and 0 bases at J; junction bases unmatched: 5. From germline, CDR1 is SNHLY and CDR2 FYNNEI. This CDR3 is 14 amino acids long. Here the CDR3 reads CASRDGTVSYEQYF. In nucleotides, the CDR3 is TGTGCCAGCAGGGACGGGACAGTCTCCTACGAGCAGTACTTC.

In the case of this clonotype: At one end, the junction sequence differs from germline, possibly due to a read error. The V and J genes are TRBV7-9 and TRBJ2-5, with TRBD1 identical over 9 bases. Germline values: CDR1 SEHNR, CDR2 FQNEAQ (reference sequence). This CDR3 is built from 15 residues. CDR3 amino acids: CVSSLTTGQGETQYF. Here the CDR3 DNA reads TGTGTCAGCAGCTTAACTACCGGACAGGGGGAGACCCAGTACTTC.